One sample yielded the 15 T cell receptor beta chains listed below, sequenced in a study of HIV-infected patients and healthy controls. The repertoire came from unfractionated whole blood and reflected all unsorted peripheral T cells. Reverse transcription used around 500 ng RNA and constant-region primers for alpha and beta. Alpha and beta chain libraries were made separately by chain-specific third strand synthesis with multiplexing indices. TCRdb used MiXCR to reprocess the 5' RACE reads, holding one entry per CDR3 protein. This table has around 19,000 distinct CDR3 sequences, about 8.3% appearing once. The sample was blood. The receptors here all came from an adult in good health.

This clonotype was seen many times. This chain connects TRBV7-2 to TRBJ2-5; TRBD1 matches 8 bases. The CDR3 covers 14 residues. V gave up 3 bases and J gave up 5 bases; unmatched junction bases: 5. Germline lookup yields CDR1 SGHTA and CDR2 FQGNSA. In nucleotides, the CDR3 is TGTGCCAGCAGCTTGACAGGGGACTTGGAGACCCAGTACTTC. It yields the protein CASSLTGDLETQYF.

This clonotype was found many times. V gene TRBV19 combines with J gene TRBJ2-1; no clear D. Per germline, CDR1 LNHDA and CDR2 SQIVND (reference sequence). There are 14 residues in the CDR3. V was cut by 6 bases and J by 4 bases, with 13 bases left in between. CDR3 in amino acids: CASRRAFPYNEQFF. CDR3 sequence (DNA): TGTGCCAGTAGACGTGCCTTCCCATACAATGAGCAGTTCTTC.

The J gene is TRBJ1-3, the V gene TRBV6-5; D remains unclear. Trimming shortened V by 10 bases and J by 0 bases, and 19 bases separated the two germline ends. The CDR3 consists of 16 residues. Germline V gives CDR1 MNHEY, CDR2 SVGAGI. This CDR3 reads CATRRAAASSGNTIYF. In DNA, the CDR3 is TGTGCCACTAGGCGGGCAGCAGCCTCCTCTGGAAACACCATATATTTT.

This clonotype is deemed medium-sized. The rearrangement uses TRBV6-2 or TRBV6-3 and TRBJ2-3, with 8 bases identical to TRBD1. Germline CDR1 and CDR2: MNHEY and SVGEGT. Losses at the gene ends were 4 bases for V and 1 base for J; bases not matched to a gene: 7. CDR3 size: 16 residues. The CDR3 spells CASSFQGALGTDTQYF. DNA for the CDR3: TGTGCCAGCAGTTTCCAGGGGGCGCTGGGCACAGATACGCAGTATTTT.

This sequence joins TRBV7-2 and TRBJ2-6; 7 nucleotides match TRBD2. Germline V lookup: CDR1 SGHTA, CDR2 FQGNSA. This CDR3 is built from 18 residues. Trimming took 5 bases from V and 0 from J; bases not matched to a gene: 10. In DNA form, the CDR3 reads TGTGCCAGCAGCGCACGGGGGGTGGCAAGCTCTGGGGCCAACGTCCTGACTTTC. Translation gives CASSARGVASSGANVLTF.

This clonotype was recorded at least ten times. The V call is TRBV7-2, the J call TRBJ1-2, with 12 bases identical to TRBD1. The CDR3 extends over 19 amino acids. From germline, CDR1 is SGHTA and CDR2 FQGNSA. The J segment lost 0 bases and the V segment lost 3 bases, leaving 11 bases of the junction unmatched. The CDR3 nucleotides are TGTGCCAGCAGCTTCTCCCCGGGACAGGGGGCATCGTCTAACTATGGCTACACCTTC. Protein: CASSFSPGQGASSNYGYTF.

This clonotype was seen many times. CDR3 loop: CASSLEPGHHTGELFF. The CDR3 coding sequence is TGTGCCAGCAGCCTAGAGCCGGGACACCACACCGGGGAGCTGTTTTTT. The chain is built from TRBV3-1 and TRBJ2-2; perhaps TRBD1 as D (6 bases). The V end was cut by 4 bases, the J end by 3 bases, with 15 bases between. Germline loops: CDR1 LGHDT, CDR2 YNNKEL (reference sequence). This CDR3 is built from 16 residues.

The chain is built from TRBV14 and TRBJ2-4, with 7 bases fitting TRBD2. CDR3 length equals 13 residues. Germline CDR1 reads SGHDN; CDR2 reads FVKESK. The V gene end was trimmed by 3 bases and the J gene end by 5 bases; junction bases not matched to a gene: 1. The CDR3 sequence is CASSHGLENIQYF. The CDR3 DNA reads TGTGCCAGCAGCCACGGACTAGAAAACATTCAGTACTTC. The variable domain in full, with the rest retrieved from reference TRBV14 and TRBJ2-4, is EAGVTQFPSHSVIEKGQTVTLRCDPISGHDNLYWYRRVMGKEIKFLLHFVKESKQDESGMPNNRFLAERTGGTYSTLKVQPAELEDSGVYFCASSHGLENIQYFGAGTRLSVL.

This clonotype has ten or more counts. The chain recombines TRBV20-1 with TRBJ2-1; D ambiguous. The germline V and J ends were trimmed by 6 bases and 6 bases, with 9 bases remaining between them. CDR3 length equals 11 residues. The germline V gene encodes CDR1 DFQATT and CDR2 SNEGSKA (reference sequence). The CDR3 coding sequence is TGCAGTGCCCTTTCCATCAATGAGCAGTTCTTC. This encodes CSALSINEQFF.

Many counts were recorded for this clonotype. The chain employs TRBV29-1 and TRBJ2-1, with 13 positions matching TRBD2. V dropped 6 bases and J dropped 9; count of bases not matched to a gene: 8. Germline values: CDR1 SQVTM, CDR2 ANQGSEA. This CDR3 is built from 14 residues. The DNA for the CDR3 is TGCAGCGTCGGGACTAGCGGGACCGGGCGTGAGCAGTTCTTC. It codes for CSVGTSGTGREQFF.

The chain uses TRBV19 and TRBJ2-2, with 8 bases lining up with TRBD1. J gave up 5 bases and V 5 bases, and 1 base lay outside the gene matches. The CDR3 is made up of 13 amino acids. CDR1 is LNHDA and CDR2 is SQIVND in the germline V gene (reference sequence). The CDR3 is CASSGTGTGELFF. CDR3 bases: TGTGCCAGTAGTGGGACAGGTACCGGGGAGCTGTTTTTT.

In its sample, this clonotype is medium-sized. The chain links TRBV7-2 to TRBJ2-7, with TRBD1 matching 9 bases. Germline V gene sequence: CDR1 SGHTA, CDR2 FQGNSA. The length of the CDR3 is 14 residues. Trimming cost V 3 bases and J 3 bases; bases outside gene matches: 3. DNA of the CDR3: TGTGCCAGCAGCTTGGAGACAGGGGGCTACGAGCAGTACTTC. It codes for CASSLETGGYEQYF.

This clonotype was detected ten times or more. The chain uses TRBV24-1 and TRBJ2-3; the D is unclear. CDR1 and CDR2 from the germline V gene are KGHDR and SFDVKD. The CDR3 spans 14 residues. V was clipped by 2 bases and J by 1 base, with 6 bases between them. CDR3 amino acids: CATSDYGRTDTQYF. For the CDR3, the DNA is TGTGCCACCAGTGATTACGGCCGCACAGATACGCAGTATTTT.

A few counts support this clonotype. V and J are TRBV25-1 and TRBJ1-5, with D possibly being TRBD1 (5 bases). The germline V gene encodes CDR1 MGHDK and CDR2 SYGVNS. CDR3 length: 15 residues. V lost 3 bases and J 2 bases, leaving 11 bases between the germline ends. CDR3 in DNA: TGTGCCAGCAGTGAGGCGGGGCTGGGCAATCAGCCCCAGCATTTT. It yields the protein CASSEAGLGNQPQHF.

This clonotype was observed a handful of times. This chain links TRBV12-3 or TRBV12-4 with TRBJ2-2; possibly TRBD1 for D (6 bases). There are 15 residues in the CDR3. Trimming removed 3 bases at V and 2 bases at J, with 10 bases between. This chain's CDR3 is CASSFGTHNTGELFF. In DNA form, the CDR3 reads TGTGCCAGCAGTTTCGGGACACACAACACCGGGGAGCTGTTTTTT.